This T cell receptor beta chain was sequenced for a study of blood T cells in healthy people across ages. V dropped 0 bases and J dropped 8; count of bases not matched to a gene: 5. CDR1 LGHNA and CDR2 YNFKEQ come from the germline V gene. This CDR3 is built from 15 residues. The use of a sample-barcoded 5' primer and a J-beta primer mix characterized a second PCR of about 6 to 12 cycles. Via MiXCR, TCRdb re-called the 5' RACE reads, giving one row per CDR3 protein. The data show around 900,000 distinct CDR3 sequences, roughly 50% seen once. What was sequenced was blood. The gene calls are TRBV4-2 and TRBJ2-7; the match to TRBD2 covers 12 bases. The clonotype was recovered from an older woman in good health. The CDR3 DNA is TGTGCCAGCAGCCAAGAAACTAGCGGGAGGAATCAGCAGTACTTC. Translated: CASSQETSGRNQQYF.